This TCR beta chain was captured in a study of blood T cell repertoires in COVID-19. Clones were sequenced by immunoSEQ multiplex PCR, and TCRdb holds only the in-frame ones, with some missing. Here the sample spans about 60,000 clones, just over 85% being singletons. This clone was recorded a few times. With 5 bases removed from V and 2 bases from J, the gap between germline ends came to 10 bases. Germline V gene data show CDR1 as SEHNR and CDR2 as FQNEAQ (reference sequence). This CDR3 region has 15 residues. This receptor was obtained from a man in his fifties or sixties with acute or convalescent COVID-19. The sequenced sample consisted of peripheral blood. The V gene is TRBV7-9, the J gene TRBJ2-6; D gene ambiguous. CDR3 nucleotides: TGTGCCAGCAGCCCAAGCGTGGCTGGGGCCAACGTCCTGACTTTC. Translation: CASSPSVAGANVLTF.